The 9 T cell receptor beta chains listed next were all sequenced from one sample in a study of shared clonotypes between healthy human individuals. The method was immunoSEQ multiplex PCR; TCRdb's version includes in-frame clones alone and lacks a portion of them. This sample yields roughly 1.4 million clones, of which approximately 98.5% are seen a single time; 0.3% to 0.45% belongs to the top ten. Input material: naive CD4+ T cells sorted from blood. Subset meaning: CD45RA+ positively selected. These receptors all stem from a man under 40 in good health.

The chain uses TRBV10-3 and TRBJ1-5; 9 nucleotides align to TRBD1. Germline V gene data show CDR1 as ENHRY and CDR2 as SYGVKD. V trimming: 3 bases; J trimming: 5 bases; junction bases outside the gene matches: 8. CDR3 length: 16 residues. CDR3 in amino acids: CAISEGRDREDQPQHF. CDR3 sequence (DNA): TGTGCCATCAGTGAAGGCCGGGACAGGGAGGATCAGCCCCAGCATTTT.

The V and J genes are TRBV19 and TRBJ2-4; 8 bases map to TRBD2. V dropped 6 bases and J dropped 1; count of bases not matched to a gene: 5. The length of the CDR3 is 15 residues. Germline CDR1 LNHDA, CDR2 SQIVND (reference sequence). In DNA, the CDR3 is TGTGCCAGTAGGAACCGGGGGGGCGCCAAAAACATTCAGTACTTC. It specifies CASRNRGGAKNIQYF.

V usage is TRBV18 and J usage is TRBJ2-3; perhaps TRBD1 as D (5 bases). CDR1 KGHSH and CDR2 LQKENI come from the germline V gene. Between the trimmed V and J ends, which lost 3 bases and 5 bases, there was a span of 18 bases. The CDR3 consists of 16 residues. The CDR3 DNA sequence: TGTGCCAGCTCACCCCTCCACGCACAGGTGGGAGATACGCAGTATTTT. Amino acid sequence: CASSPLHAQVGDTQYF.

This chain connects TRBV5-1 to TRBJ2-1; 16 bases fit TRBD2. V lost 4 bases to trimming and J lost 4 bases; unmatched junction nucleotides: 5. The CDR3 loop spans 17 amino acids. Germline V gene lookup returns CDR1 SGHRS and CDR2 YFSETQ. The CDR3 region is CASSTGLAGGKYNEQFF. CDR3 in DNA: TGCGCCAGCAGCACGGGACTAGCGGGAGGGAAGTACAATGAGCAGTTCTTC.

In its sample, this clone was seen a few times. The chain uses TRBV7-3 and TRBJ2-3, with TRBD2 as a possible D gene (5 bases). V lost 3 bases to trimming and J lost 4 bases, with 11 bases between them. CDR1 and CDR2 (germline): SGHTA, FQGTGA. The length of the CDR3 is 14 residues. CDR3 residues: CASSFGLAADTQYF. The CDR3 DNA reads TGTGCCAGCAGCTTTGGTCTAGCTGCAGATACGCAGTATTTT.

In DNA form, the CDR3 reads TGTGCCAGCAGCGTAGAACACCCAGGCTTTGGAGATACGCAGTATTTT. Amino acids: CASSVEHPGFGDTQYF. This chain links TRBV9 with TRBJ2-3, with no clear D. Germline CDR1 SGDLS, CDR2 YYNGEE. V was pared by 0 bases and J by 5 bases, with 16 bases between. This CDR3 region has 16 residues.

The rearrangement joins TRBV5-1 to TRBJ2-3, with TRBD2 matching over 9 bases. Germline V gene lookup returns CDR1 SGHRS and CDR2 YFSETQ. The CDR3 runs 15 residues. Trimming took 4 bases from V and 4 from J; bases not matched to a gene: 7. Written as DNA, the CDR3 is TGCGCCAGCAGCCTTCTAGCGGGAAAGGCAGATACGCAGTATTTT. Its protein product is CASSLLAGKADTQYF.

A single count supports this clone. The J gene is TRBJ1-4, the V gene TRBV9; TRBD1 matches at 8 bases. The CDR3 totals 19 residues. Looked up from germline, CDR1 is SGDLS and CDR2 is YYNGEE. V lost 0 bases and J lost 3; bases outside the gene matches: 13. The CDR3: CASSVGYDRGVWSNEKLFF. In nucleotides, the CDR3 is TGTGCCAGCAGCGTAGGGTATGACAGGGGAGTTTGGTCTAATGAAAAACTGTTTTTT.

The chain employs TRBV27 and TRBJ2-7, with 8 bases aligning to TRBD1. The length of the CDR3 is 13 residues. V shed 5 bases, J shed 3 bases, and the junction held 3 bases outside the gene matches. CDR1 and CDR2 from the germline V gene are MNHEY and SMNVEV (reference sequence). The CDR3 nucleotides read TGTGCCAGCAGTACTACAGGGGGCTACGAGCAGTACTTC. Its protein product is CASSTTGGYEQYF.